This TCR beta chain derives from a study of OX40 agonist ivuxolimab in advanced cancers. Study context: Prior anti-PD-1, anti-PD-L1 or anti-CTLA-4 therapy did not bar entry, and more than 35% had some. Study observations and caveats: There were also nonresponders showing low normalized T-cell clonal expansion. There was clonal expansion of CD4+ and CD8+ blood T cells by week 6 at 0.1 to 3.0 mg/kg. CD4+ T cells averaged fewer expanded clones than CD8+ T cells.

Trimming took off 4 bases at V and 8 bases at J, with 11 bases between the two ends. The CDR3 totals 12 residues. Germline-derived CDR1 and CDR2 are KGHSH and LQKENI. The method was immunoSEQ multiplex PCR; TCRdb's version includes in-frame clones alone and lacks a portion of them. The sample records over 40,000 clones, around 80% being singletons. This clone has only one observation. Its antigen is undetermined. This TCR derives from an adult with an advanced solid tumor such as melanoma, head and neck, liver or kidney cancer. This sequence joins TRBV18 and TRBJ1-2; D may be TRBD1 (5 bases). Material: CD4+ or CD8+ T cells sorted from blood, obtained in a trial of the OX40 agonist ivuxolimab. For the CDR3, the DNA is TGTGCCAGCTCACAAGTCAGGGACGGCTACACCTTC. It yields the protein CASSQVRDGYTF.